This T cell receptor beta chain was captured in a study of blood T cell repertoires in COVID-19. Whole-study context: The United States, Italy and Spain supplied acute and convalescent COVID-19 samples. From T cells, B-cell-depleted T cells, or PBMCs came the material, which was cDNA or gDNA.

This CDR3 has 12 residues. Trimming stripped 6 bases from V and 7 bases from J, with 9 bases between. In the original workflow: Amplifying reference gene primers gave estimates of nucleated cell counts. The data were produced by immunoSEQ multiplex PCR, yet TCRdb's version contains in-frame clones alone and is incomplete. That table gives V, J and clone size, and the DNA gave D and trimming. This table has roughly 70,000 clones, roughly 90% appearing once. Sequencing used peripheral blood. The chain joins TRBV12-3 or TRBV12-4 to TRBJ2-2; no definite D call. This receptor was taken from a man in his 70s with active or convalescent COVID-19. As DNA, the CDR3 is TGTGCCAGCAGAATCTCTAGCGGGGAGCTGTTTTTT. Protein product: CASRISSGELFF.